This T cell receptor beta chain came from a study of cytomegalovirus exposure and HLA in healthy donors. This CDR3 is built from 13 residues. Germline V gene lookup returns CDR1 LNHDA and CDR2 SQIVND (reference sequence). V was cut by 7 bases and J by 4 bases, with 10 bases left in between. A single count supports this clone. A multiplex PCR was run with 60 Vbeta primers and 13 Jbeta primers. Generated by immunoSEQ multiplex PCR, the TCRdb table keeps only in-frame clones and is missing some. Of tens of thousands of clones listed, around three quarters were seen once; the top ten hold roughly 10%. The V and J genes are TRBV19 and TRBJ2-2, with D possibly matching TRBD2 (5 bases). The sequenced sample was PBMCs. This clonotype was obtained from a woman in her forties or fifties in good health and CMV-seropositive. The CDR3 DNA follows: TGTGCCAGTAACCTACTAGTCACCGGGGAGCTGTTTTTT. Translation gives CASNLLVTGELFF.